This T cell receptor (beta chain) was retrieved from a study of early T cells in non-severe SARS-CoV-2 infection. There are 12 residues in the CDR3. V was shortened by 6 bases and J by 0 bases, with 5 bases between the two germline ends. Germline CDR1 and CDR2: KGHSH and LQKENI. Individual cDNA molecules were tagged with unique molecular identifiers, the study reported. TCRdb called the 5' RACE reads again in MiXCR, with one record for every CDR3 protein. Here the sample spans roughly 80,000 distinct CDR3 sequences, around 15% being singletons. Whole-study results and caveats: Clonotype matching in VDJdb favored anti-spike CD8 responses and did not capture private and CD4 specificities.

This clonotype occurred many times. Its antigen remains unidentified. Sequencing was carried out using whole blood. The source is an adult who was a healthcare worker with PCR-confirmed SARS-CoV-2 infection or an uninfected control (not recorded which). The chain carries TRBV18 and TRBJ1-1; D is unclear. CDR3 bases: TGTGCCAGCTCGGAAATGAACACTGAAGCTTTCTTT. This gives the protein CASSEMNTEAFF.